These 5 T cell receptor beta chains came from one sample sequenced in a study of T-cell reconstitution after alpha-beta-depleted transplantation in children. Molecular barcoding with unique molecular identifiers was used for the TCRbeta library. TCRdb reprocessed the PCR reads via MiXCR and lists one record per CDR3 protein. The top ten clones hold around 5.8% of a sample with a few hundred thousand distinct CDR3 sequences, around an eighth of them seen once. The material sequenced was PBMCs from the stem cell graft donor, taken from the stem cell graft. The receptors were gathered from a human donor who donated a stem cell graft to a child with combined immunodeficiency.

This clonotype has ten or more counts. V usage is TRBV4-3 and J usage is TRBJ2-6; D not resolved. V shed 1 base and J shed 2 bases, with 9 bases lying between them. This CDR3 comprises 16 residues. Germline CDR1 is LGHNA and CDR2 is YSLEER. CDR3 amino acids: CASSQVRVAGANVLTF. CDR3 nucleotide sequence: TGCGCCAGCAGCCAAGTAAGGGTGGCTGGGGCCAACGTCCTGACTTTC.

This clonotype was counted ten times or more. The CDR3 region is CASSFKSNTGELFF. The CDR3 nucleotides are TGTGCCAGCAGCTTTAAAAGTAACACCGGGGAGCTGTTTTTT. The J gene is TRBJ2-2, the V gene TRBV5-6; no reliable D call. The CDR3 consists of 14 residues. Trimming stripped 2 bases from V and 2 bases from J, with 7 bases between. The germline V gene encodes CDR1 SGHDT and CDR2 YYEEEE.

A few counts support this clonotype. The chain couples TRBV9 to TRBJ1-2; TRBD1 is a possible D gene (6 bases). This CDR3 contains 15 residues. Germline V lookup: CDR1 SGDLS, CDR2 YYNGEE. Trimming left V 4 bases short and J 6 bases short, with 19 bases between. For the CDR3, the DNA is TGTGCCAGCAGCACGAGCTCCAGGACAGCGGATGGCTACACCTTC. It yields the protein CASSTSSRTADGYTF.

In this sample, this clonotype turned up many times. The chain uses TRBV12-3 or TRBV12-4 and TRBJ2-7, with TRBD2 matching 7 bases. V was pared by 5 bases and J by 5 bases, with 3 bases of the junction left unmatched. CDR3 length: 12 amino acids. The CDR3: CASSRTRHEQYF. The CDR3 DNA is TGTGCCAGCAGTCGGACTAGGCACGAGCAGTACTTC.

Ten or more counts support this clonotype. The J gene is TRBJ2-1, the V gene TRBV29-1; a weak D match, TRBD1 (5 bases). Germline V gene sequence: CDR1 SQVTM, CDR2 ANQGSEA. V gave up 2 bases and J gave up 13 bases, with 9 bases separating them. This CDR3 is 10 amino acids long. CDR3 protein: CSVEFDRQFF. CDR3 bases: TGCAGCGTTGAATTCGACAGACAGTTCTTC.